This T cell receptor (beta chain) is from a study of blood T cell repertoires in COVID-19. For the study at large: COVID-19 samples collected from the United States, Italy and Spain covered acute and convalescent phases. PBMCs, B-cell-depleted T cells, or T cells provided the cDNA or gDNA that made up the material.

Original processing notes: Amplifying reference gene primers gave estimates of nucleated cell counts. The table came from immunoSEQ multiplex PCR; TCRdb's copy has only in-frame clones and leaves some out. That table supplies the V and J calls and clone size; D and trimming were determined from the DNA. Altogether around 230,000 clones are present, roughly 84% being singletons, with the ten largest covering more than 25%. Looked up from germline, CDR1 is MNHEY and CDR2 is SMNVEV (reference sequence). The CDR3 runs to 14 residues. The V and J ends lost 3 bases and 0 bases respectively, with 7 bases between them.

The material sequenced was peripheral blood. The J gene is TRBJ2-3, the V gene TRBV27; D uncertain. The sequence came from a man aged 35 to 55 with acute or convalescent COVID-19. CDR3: CASSFSLSTDTQYF. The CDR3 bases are TGTGCCAGCAGTTTTTCTCTCAGCACAGATACGCAGTATTTT.